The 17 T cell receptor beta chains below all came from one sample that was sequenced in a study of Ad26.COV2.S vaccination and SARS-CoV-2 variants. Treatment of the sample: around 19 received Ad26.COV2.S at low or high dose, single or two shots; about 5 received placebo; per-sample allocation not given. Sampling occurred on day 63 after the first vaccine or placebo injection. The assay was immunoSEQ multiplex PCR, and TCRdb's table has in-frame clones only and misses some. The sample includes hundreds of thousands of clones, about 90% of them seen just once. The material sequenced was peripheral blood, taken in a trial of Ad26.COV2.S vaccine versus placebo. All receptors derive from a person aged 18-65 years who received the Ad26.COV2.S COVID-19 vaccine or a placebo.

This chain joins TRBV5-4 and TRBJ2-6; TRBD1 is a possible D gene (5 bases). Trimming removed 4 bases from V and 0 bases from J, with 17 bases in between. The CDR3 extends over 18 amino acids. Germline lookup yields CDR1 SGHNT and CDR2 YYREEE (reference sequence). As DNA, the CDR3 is TGTGCCAGCAGCCCACCCACAGGACGGCTCTCTGGGGCCAACGTCCTGACTTTC. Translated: CASSPPTGRLSGANVLTF. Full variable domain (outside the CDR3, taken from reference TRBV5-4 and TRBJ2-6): ETGVTQSPTHLIKTRGQQVTLRCSSQSGHNTVSWYQQALGQGPQFIFQYYREEENGRGNFPPRFSGLQFPNYSSELNVNALELDDSALYLCASSPPTGRLSGANVLTFGAGSRLTVL.

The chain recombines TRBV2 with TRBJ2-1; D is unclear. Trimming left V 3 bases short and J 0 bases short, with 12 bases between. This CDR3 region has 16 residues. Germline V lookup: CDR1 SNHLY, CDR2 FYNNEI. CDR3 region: CASSESHPSSYNEQFF. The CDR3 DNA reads TGTGCCAGCAGTGAGTCTCATCCTAGCTCCTACAATGAGCAGTTCTTC.

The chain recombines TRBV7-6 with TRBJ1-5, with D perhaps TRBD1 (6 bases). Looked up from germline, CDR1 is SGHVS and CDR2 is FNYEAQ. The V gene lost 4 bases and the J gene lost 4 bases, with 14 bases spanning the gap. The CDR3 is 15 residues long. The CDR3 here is CASSSDRYGNQPQHF. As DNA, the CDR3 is TGTGCCAGCAGCTCCGACAGGTACGGGAATCAGCCCCAGCATTTT.

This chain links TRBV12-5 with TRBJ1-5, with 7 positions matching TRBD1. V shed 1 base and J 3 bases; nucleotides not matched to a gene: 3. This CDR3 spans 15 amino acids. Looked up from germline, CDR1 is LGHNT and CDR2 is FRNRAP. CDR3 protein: CASGLAGQINQPQHF. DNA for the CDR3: TGTGCTAGTGGTTTGGCGGGACAGATCAATCAGCCCCAGCATTTT. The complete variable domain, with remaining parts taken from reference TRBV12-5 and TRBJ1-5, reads DARVTQTPRHKVTEMGQEVTMRCQPILGHNTVFWYRQTMMQGLELLAYFRNRAPLDDSGMPKDRFSAEMPDATLATLKIQPSEPRDSAVYFCASGLAGQINQPQHFGDGTRLSIL.

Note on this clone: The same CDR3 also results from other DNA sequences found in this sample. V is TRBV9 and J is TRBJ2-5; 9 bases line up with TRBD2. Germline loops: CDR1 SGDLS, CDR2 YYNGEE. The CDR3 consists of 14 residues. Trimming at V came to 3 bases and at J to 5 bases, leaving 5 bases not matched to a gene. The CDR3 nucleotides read TGTGCCAGCAGCGGGGGTCTAGCGGGGGAGACCCAGTACTTC. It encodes CASSGGLAGETQYF.

DNA for the CDR3: TGTGCCAGTAGTAGCGGGAGGTCCACCAATGAGCAGTTCTTC. Translation gives CASSSGRSTNEQFF. J is TRBJ2-1 and V is TRBV6-5; 10 bases fit TRBD2. Germline CDR1 reads MNHEY; CDR2 reads SVGAGI. With V trimmed by 9 bases and J by 6 bases, 8 bases remained unmatched. The CDR3 totals 14 residues.

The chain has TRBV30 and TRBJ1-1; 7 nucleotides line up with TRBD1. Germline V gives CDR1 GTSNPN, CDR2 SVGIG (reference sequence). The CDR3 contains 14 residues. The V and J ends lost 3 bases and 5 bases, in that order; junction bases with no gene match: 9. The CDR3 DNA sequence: TGTGCCTGGAGCGGAAACAGGGGTGGTACTGAAGCTTTCTTT. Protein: CAWSGNRGGTEAFF.

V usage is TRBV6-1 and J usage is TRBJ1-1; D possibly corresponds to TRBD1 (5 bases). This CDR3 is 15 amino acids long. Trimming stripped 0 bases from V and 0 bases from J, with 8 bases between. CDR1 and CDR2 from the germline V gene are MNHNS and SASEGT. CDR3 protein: CASSEAQGLNTEAFF. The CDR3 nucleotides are TGTGCCAGCAGTGAAGCGCAGGGACTGAACACTGAAGCTTTCTTT.

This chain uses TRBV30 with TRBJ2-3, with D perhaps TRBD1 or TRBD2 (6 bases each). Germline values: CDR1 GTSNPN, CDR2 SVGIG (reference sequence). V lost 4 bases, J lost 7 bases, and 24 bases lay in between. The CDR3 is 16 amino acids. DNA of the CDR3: TGTGCCTGGACCGGAGGGGTGTGGGGGGCCGGAAATACGCAGTATTTT. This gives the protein CAWTGGVWGAGNTQYF.

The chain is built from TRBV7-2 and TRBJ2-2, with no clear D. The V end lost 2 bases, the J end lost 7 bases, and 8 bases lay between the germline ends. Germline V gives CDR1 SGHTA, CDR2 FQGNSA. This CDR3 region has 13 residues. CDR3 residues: CASSLTAGGELFF. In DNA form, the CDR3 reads TGTGCCAGCAGCTTAACAGCCGGCGGGGAGCTGTTTTTT.

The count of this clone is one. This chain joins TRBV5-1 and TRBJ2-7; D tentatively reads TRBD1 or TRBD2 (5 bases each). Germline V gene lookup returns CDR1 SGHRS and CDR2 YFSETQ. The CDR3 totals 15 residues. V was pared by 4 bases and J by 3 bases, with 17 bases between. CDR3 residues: CASSPRPEGYYEQYF. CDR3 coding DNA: TGCGCCAGCAGCCCCCGACCTGAGGGGTACTACGAGCAGTACTTC.

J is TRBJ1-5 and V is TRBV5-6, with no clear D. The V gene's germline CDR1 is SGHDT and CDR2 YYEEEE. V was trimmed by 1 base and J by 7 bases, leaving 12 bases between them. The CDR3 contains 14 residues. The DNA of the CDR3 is TGTGCCAGCAGCTTGTGGTTGGAGGGACAGCCCCAGCATTTT. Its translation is CASSLWLEGQPQHF.

The CDR3, as DNA: TGTGCCAGCAGTGTCGGACAGGGGAACTATGGCTACACCTTC. It is translated as CASSVGQGNYGYTF. The J gene is TRBJ1-2, the V gene TRBV2; TRBD1 matches 9 bases. Germline loops: CDR1 SNHLY, CDR2 FYNNEI. The CDR3 is 14 residues long. Trimming cost V 4 bases and J 2 bases; bases outside gene matches: 2.

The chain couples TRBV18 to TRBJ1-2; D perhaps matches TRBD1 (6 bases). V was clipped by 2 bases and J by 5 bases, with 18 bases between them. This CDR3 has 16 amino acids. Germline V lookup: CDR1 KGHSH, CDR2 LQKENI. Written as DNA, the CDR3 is TGTGCCAGCTCACCATCCGACGTGGGGGCCCTTTATGGCTACACCTTC. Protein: CASSPSDVGALYGYTF.

The CDR3 reads CASSIGELGYTF. CDR3 nucleotide sequence: TGTGCCAGTAGTATTGGCGAGTTGGGCTACACCTTC. The chain employs TRBV19 and TRBJ1-2; no definite D call. The CDR3 sequence is 12 residues long. Per the germline V gene, CDR1 is LNHDA and CDR2 is SQIVND (reference sequence). The V end was cut by 3 bases, the J end by 8 bases, with 10 bases between.

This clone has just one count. CDR3: CAWRIGRGTEAFF. The CDR3 nucleotides read TGTGCCTGGAGGATTGGCAGGGGGACTGAAGCTTTCTTT. The genes are TRBV30 and TRBJ1-1; 7 bases are shared with TRBD1. The CDR3 has 13 amino acids. In germline, CDR1 is GTSNPN, CDR2 SVGIG (reference sequence). V lost 3 bases and J lost 5; bases outside the gene matches: 6.

The CDR3 nucleotides are TGTGCCAGCAGCCCAACAGGGGGCACCTATAATTCACCCCTCCACTTT. This codes for CASSPTGGTYNSPLHF. The gene calls are TRBV7-9 and TRBJ1-6, with 9 bases fitting TRBD1. Germline V gene data show CDR1 as SEHNR and CDR2 as FQNEAQ (reference sequence). The V and J ends lost 5 bases and 2 bases, in that order; junction bases with no gene match: 4. CDR3 length equals 16 residues.